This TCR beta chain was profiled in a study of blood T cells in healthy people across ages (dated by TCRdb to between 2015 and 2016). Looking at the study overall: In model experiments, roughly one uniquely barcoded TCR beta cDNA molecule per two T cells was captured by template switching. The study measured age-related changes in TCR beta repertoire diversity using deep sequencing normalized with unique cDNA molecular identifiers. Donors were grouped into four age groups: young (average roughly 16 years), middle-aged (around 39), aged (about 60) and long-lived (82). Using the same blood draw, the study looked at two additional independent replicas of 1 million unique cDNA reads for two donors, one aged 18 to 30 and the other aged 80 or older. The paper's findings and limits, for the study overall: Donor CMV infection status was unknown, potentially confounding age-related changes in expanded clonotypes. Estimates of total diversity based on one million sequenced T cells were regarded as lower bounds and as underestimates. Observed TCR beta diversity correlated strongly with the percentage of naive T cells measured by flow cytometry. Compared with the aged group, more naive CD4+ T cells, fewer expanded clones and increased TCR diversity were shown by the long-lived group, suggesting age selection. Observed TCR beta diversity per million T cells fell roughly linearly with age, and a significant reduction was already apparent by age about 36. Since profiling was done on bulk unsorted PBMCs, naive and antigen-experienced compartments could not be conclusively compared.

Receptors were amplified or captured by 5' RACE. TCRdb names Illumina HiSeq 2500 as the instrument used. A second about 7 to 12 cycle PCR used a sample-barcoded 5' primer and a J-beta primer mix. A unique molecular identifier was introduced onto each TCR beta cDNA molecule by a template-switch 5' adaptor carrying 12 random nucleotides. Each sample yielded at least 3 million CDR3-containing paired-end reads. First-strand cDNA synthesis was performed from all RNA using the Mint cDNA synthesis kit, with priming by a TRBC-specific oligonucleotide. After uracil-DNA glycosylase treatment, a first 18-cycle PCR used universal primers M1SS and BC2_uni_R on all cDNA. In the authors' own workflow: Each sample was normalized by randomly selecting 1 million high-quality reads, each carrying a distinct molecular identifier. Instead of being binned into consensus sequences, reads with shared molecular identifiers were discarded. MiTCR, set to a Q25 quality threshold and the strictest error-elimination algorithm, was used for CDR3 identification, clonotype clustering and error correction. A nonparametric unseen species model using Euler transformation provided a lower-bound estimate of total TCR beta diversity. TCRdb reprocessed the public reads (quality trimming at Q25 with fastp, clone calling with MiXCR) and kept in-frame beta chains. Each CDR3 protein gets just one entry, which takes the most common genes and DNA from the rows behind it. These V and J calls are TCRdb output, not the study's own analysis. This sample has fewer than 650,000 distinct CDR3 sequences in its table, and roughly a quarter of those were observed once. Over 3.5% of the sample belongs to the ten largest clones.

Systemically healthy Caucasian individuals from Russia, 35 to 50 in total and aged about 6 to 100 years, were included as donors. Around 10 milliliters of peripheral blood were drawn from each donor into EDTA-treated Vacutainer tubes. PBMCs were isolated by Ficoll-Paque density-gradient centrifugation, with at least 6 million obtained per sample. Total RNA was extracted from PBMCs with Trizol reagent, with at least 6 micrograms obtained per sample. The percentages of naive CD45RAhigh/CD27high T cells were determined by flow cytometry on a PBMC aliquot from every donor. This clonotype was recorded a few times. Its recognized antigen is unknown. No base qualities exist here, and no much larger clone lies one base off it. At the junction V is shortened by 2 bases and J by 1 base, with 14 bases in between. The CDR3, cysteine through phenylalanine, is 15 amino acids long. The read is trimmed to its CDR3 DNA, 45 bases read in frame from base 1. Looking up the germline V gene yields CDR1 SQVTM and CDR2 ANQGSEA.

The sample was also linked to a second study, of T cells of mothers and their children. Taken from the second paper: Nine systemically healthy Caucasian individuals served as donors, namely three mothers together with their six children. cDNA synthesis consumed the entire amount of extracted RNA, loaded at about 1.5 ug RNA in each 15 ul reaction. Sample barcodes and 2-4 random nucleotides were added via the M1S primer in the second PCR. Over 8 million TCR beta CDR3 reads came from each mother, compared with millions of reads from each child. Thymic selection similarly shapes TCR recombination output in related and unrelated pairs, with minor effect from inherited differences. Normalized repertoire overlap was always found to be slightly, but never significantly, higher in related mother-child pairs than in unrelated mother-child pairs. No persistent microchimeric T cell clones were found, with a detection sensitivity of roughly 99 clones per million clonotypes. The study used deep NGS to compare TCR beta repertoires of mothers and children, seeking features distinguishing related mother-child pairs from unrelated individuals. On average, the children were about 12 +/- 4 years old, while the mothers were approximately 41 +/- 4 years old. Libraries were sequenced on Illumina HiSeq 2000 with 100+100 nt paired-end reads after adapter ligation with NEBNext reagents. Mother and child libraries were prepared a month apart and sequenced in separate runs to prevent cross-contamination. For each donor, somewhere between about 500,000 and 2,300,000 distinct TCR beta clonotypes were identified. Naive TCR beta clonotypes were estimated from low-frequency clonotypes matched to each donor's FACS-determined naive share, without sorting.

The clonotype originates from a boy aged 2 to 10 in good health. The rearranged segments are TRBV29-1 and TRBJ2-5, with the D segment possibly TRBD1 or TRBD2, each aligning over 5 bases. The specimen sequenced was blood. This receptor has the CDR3 CSVEQGRPPQETQYF. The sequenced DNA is TGCAGCGTTGAACAGGGACGGCCACCCCAAGAGACCCAGTACTTC.